This T cell receptor beta chain was recovered during a study of blood T cell repertoires in COVID-19 (TCRdb year 2020). A note on the overall study: Samples from collaborators originated in the United States, Italy and Spain and spanned both the acute and convalescent phases of COVID-19. The material from the prospective study consisted of cDNA or gDNA derived from T cells, B-cell-depleted T cells, or PBMCs. Deeply sampled blood TCRbeta repertoires from subjects exposed to, actively infected with, or recovered from COVID-19 were included in the dataset. The repertoires were released in a freely available public database intended as a resource for research on the immune response to SARS-CoV-2. Samples were obtained from the ongoing ImmuneRACE study (first 160 participants) and from about 1,300 subjects provided by 6 global collaborators. Sample metadata almost always included a de-identified subject ID, COVID-19 status, age in years and sex. Where available, HLA class I and class II types were taken from metadata supplied by the sample provider and were not determined by assay-based typing. Study-wide conclusions, independent of this receptor: Clinical and demographic metadata were provided uncurated, with the amount varying by source and participant.

Worth noting for this clone: The antigen this receptor binds is unknown. There are no base qualities to consult, and no much larger clone falls within one base. Other DNA sequences of this sample code for an identical CDR3.

The immunoSEQ Assay, a bias-controlled multiplex PCR, was used to amplify TCRbeta CDR3 regions from genomic DNA. The original methods were these. Within the assay, amplification of reference gene primers was used to estimate how many nucleated cells each sample contained. Sequence reads were collapsed and filtered to measure the absolute abundance of every unique TCRbeta CDR3 rearrangement. Productive Simpson clonality was computed per sample as the square root of Simpson's diversity index over productive rearrangements. Imported from immuneACCESS, the table was reduced by TCRdb to in-frame sequences with V and J called. These copies leave out some clones; in studies compared against another copy, an unresolved V gene accounts for under half, and the cause of the remainder is not known. V, J and clone size are those of that table, while D and trimming were read from the DNA. This sample is represented by about 280,000 clones; 85% to 90% of them were singletons. The leading ten clones occupy about 4% of the sample.

At the junction V is shortened by 4 bases and J by 5 bases, with 8 bases in between. From its cysteine to its phenylalanine, the CDR3 spans 13 amino acids. The CDR3 DNA has 39 bases and is translated from base 1. The germline V gene specifies SGHDN as CDR1 and FVKESK as CDR2. Participants in the prospective study were aged about 18 to 89 years, lived in some 24 United States geographic areas, and enrolled through a virtual design. In the prospective study, participants were assigned to cohorts based on the clinical history participants reported in a screening survey and a study questionnaire. Each participant in the prospective study had whole blood, serum and a nasopharyngeal or oropharyngeal swab collected by mobile phlebotomists. Prospective study participants could optionally give additional blood draws and questionnaires over an approximately two-month period. Prospective study blood samples were shipped either frozen or at room temperature before DNA extraction.

The TCR was taken from a woman in her thirties with acute COVID-19. Sequencing was carried out using PBMCs or T cells enriched from blood (not recorded which). This sequence uses TRBV14 and TRBJ2-2; tentative D gene TRBD2, with 5 bases matching. The CDR3 sequence is CASSPRTTGELFF. The DNA sequence reads TGTGCCAGCAGCCCTCGGACTACCGGGGAGCTGTTTTTT.